The source of this TCR beta chain is a study of T cell responses to AZD1222 COVID-19 vaccine. Study-level points and caveats: Unmutated variant regions are reportedly targeted by nearly half of spike-specific TCRs.

About this clone itself: Its specificity is not known.

The CDR3 is 15 amino acids. Trimming removed 6 bases at V and 2 bases at J, with 14 bases between. The germline V gene encodes CDR1 SGHVS and CDR2 FNYEAQ. This table comes from immunoSEQ multiplex PCR, and its TCRdb copy is limited to in-frame clones, with some not included. The profile shows approximately 150,000 clones, under 95% of them singletons. This chain links TRBV7-6 with TRBJ1-3; a possible D gene is TRBD1 (6 bases). The origin of this receptor is an adult in good health. The sequenced sample was peripheral blood, obtained on day 0 of AZD1222 vaccination. The CDR3 DNA follows: TGTGCCAGCAGAAGTGGGACAATAACTGGAAACACCATATATTTT. Amino acid sequence: CASRSGTITGNTIYF.